This T cell receptor beta chain appears in the sequencing data of a study of blood T cell repertoires in COVID-19. On the study more broadly: The analysed material was cDNA or gDNA that came from T cells, B-cell-depleted T cells, or PBMCs.

The data were produced by immunoSEQ multiplex PCR, yet TCRdb's version contains in-frame clones alone and is incomplete. Of 190,000 or so clones in the sample, 82% were seen once. The study drew participants aged about 18 to 89 years from approximately 25 US areas. Donors in Cohort 3 counted as recovered after two negative PCRs, clearance, or symptom resolution. This CDR3 spans 16 amino acids. Trimming left V 4 bases short and J 0 bases short, with 14 bases between. Germline CDR1 is LGHNA and CDR2 is YNFKEQ. Sequencing was performed on PBMCs or T cells enriched from blood (not recorded which). This TCR was recovered from a man in his forties who had recovered from COVID-19. The V call is TRBV4-2, the J call TRBJ2-3; D is possibly TRBD2 (7 bases). The chain's CDR3 is CASSLHAGASTDTQYF. For the CDR3, the DNA is TGTGCCAGCAGCCTTCACGCGGGGGCTAGCACAGATACGCAGTATTTT.